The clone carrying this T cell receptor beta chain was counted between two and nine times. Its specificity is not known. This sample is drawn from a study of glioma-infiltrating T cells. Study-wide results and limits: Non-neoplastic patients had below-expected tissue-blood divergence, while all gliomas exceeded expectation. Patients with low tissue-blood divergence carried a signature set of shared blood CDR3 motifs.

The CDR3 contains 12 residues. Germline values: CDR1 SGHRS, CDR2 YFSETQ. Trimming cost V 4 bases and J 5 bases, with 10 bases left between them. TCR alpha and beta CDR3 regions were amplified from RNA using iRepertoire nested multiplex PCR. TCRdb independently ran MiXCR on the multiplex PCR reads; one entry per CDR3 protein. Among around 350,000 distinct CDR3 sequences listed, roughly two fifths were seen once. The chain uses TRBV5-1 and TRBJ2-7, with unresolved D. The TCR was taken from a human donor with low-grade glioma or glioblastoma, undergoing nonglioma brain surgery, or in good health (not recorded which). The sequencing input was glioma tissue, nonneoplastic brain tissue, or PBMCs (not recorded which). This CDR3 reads CASSISLDEQYF. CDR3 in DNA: TGCGCCAGCAGCATCTCTCTCGACGAGCAGTACTTC.